This is a list of T cell receptor beta chains from one sample in a study of somatic mutations in cytotoxic T cells in rheumatoid arthritis. Data came from immunoSEQ multiplex PCR; TCRdb stores just in-frame clones and leaves some out. The repertoire holds tens of thousands of clones, with about 80% as singletons. Sequencing was performed on CD8+ T cells sorted from blood. The source of these receptors is a middle-aged man in good health. The conserved cysteine and the conserved F or W are not part of the CDR3 here.

j_gene: TRBJ2-7
v_gene: TRBV7-8
CDR3aa: ASSLGDEQY

j_gene: TRBJ2-2
v_gene: TRBV5-6
CDR3aa: ASSRKGTGATGELF

j_gene: TRBJ2-7
v_gene: TRBV13
CDR3aa: ASSSSYEQY

j_gene: TRBJ2-3
v_gene: TRBV21-1
CDR3aa: ASSPSLAGDTDTQY

j_gene: TRBJ2-4
v_gene: TRBV11-2
CDR3aa: ASSFARLAGGGAKNIQY

j_gene: TRBJ2-3
v_gene: TRBV6-6
CDR3aa: ASSQGTGTDTQY

j_gene: TRBJ2-1
v_gene: TRBV27
CDR3aa: ASSLSAGAYNEQF

j_gene: TRBJ2-3
v_gene: TRBV28
CDR3aa: ASYTLTWGKGGTDTQY

j_gene: TRBJ2-2
v_gene: TRBV6-5
CDR3aa: ASSYSNGNTGELF

j_gene: TRBJ2-1
v_gene: TRBV30
CDR3aa: AWSLGLNEQF

j_gene: TRBJ2-1
v_gene: TRBV7-9
CDR3aa: ASSLFLAGGNEQF

j_gene: TRBJ1-5
v_gene: TRBV10-3
CDR3aa: AISGPQGASGNQPQH

j_gene: TRBJ2-7
v_gene: TRBV4-1
CDR3aa: ASSPPSYEQY

j_gene: TRBJ1-4
v_gene: TRBV6-5
CDR3aa: ASSYDTGEGNEKLF